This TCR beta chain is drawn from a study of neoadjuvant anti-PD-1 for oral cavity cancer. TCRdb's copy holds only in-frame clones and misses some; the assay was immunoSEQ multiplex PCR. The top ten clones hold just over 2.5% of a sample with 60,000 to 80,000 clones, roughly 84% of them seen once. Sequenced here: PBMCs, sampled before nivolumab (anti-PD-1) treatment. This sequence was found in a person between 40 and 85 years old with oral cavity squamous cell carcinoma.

The CDR3 is CASSLGGNTQYF. For the CDR3, the DNA is TGTGCCAGCAGCTTAGGAGGGAATACGCAGTATTTT. V usage is TRBV11-2 and J usage is TRBJ2-3, with D possibly being TRBD2 (5 bases). The length of the CDR3 is 12 residues. CDR1 SGHAT and CDR2 FQNNGV come from the germline V gene. The V end lost 1 base, the J end lost 7 bases, and 6 bases lay between the germline ends.